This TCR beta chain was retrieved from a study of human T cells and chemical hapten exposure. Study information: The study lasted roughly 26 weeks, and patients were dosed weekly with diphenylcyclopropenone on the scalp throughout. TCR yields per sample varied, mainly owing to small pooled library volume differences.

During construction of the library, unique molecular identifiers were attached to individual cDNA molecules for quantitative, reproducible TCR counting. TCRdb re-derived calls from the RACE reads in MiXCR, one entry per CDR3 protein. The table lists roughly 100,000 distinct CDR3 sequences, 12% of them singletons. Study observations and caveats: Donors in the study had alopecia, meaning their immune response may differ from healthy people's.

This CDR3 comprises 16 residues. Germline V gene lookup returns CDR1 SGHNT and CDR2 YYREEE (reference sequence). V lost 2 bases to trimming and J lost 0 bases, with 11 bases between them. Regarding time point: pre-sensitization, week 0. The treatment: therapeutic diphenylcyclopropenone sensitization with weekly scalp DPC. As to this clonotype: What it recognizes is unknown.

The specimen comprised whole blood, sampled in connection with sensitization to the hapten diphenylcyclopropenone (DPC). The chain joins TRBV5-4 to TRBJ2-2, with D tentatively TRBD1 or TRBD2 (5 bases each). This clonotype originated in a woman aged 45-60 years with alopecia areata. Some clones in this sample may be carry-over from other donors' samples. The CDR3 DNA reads TGTGCCAGCAGCTTAAGGGGACCGGCGAACACCGGGGAGCTGTTTTTT. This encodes CASSLRGPANTGELFF.